The present T cell receptor (beta chain) was sequenced within a study of blood T cell repertoires in COVID-19. Study information: Samples came from the United States, Italy and Spain, spanning acute and convalescent COVID-19.

This CDR3 contains 15 residues. Germline V CDR1 and CDR2: SGHAT, FQNNGV. V lost 6 bases to trimming and J lost 3 bases; unmatched junction nucleotides: 4. Original handling: Scientists estimated how many nucleated cells there were by amplifying reference gene primers. The method was immunoSEQ multiplex PCR; TCRdb's version includes in-frame clones alone and lacks a portion of them. V, J and clone size derive from that table, while D and trimming were established from the DNA sequence. Here the sample spans over 200,000 clones, about 87% being singletons. V and J are TRBV11-2 and TRBJ2-1; TRBD1 agrees at 11 bases. This clonotype was sampled from a woman between 25 and 40 years old who had been exposed to COVID-19. The sequenced sample was PBMCs or T cells enriched from blood (not recorded which). CDR3 DNA: TGTGCCAGCAGTCGGGACAGGGGGTACTACAATGAGCAGTTCTTC. Residues: CASSRDRGYYNEQFF.